This note documents a single T cell receptor (beta chain) sequence. TEMRA cells were enriched by FACS, while CD8+ and CD4+ T cells were obtained through a negative isolation that was performed magnetically. The V and J ends lost 1 base and 2 bases respectively, with 10 bases between them. CDR3 size: 15 residues. Germline values: CDR1 KGHSH, CDR2 LQKENI. When the RNA was reverse transcribed, random hexamers were used with an input of roughly 0.45 to 1 ug. TCR beta CDR3 was amplified by immunoSEQ multiplex PCR. This amplification extended across 54 Vbeta and 13 Jbeta segments. TCRdb reprocessed the immunoSEQ multiplex PCR reads via MiXCR and lists one record per CDR3 protein. The data contain some 130,000 distinct CDR3 sequences, 90% to 95% of them seen just once; the ten biggest clones take up around 0.13%. The entry originates in a study of CD8 T cells in Susac syndrome.

What was sequenced was CD4+ T cells from PBMCs. The chain links TRBV18 to TRBJ2-3; D unresolved. The sequence was collected from a human donor with multiple sclerosis. The CDR3 region is CASSPQEAFTDTQYF. As DNA, the CDR3 is TGTGCCAGCTCACCACAAGAAGCGTTCACAGATACGCAGTATTTT.